This T cell receptor (beta chain) came from a study of T cell repertoires in cytomegalovirus infection. At the level of the study: Well-studied HLA-B-restricted CMV epitopes were used in the study alongside recently identified HLA-C-restricted ones. Indications of both CMV infection and matching HLA type were provided by public TCR beta signatures. Findings and limits, study-wide: CMV carriers having the relevant HLA were flagged by cumulative public TCR beta family frequency. HLA-C-restricted, CMV-specific TCR beta clonotypes were dominant ex vivo.

Germline lookup yields CDR1 SGHTA and CDR2 FQGNSA. V was clipped by 2 bases and J by 5 bases; unmatched bases: 8. CDR3 length: 16 residues. TCRdb ran MiXCR on the reads and lists one entry per CDR3 protein. The sample has some 800,000 distinct CDR3 sequences, 25% to 35% seen once; the top ten hold around 13%. In this sample, this clonotype turned up many times. Its antigen remains unknown. Sequencing used cultured CD8+ T cells from PBMCs, obtained from culture after CMV antigen stimulation. V gene TRBV7-2 combines with J gene TRBJ2-1, with TRBD2 matching 8 bases. This TCR was recovered from a human donor in good health (CMV status not recorded). Some clones in this sample may be carry-over from other donors' samples. This CDR3 reads CASSLRDGGVNNEQFF. The DNA of the CDR3 is TGTGCCAGCAGCTTAAGAGACGGGGGGGTAAACAATGAGCAGTTCTTC. Supplemented by reference TRBV7-2 and TRBJ2-1, the full variable domain reads GAGVSQSPSNKVTEKGKDVELRCDPISGHTALYWYRQSLGQGLEFLIYFQGNSAPDKSGLPSDRFSAERTGGSVSTLTIQRTQQEDSAVYLCASSLRDGGVNNEQFFGPGTRLTVL.